This T cell receptor beta chain emerged from a study of graft-versus-host responses after intestinal transplantation. Turning to the study itself: Transplant types were multivisceral, liver-intestinal, or isolated intestinal. Study results and limitations: The study found high graft-versus-host to host-versus-graft clonal ratios in allografts of patients with graft-donor T cell macrochimerism. Among recipient marrow samples, GvH clones were found; some appeared first in ileum or blood.

Worth noting for this clone: Its specificity is not known.

CDR1 is SGHDN, CDR2 FVKESK, per germline. There are 13 residues in the CDR3. The ends lost 0 bases at V and 9 bases at J; junction bases unmatched: 1. Using immunoSEQ multiplex PCR, the repertoire was profiled, and TCRdb retains in-frame clones only, with some absent. The repertoire holds some 96,000 clones, with 90% as singletons. The source material was PBMCs, sampled just under 460 days after intestinal transplant. This rearrangement joins TRBV14 to TRBJ2-1; TRBD2 matches at 8 bases. This clonotype was sampled from a human patient who received an intestinal transplant, so some T cells may come from the graft donor. Here the CDR3 DNA reads TGTGCCAGCAGCCAAGAGGCGGGGGGTGAGCAGTTCTTC. Translating it yields CASSQEAGGEQFF. Filled out from reference TRBV14 and TRBJ2-1, the complete variable domain reads EAGVTQFPSHSVIEKGQTVTLRCDPISGHDNLYWYRRVMGKEIKFLLHFVKESKQDESGMPNNRFLAERTGGTYSTLKVQPAELEDSGVYFCASSQEAGGEQFFGPGTRLTVL.